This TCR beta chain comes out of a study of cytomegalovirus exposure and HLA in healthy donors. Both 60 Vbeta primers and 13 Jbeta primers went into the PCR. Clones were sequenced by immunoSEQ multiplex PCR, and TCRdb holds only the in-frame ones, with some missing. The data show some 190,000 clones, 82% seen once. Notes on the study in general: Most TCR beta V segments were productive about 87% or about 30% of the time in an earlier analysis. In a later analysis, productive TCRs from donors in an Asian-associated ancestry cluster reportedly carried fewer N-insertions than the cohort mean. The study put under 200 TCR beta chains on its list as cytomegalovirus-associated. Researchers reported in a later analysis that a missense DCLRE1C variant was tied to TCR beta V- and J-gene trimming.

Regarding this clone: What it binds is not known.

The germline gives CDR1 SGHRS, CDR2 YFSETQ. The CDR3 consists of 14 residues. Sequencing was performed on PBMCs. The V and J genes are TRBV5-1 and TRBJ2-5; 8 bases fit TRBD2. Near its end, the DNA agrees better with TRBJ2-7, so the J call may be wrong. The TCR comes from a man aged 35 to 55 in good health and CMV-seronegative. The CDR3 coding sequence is TGCGCCAGCAGCCCCGGTGCGGGAGGCTACGAGCAGTACTTC. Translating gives CASSPGAGGYEQYF.